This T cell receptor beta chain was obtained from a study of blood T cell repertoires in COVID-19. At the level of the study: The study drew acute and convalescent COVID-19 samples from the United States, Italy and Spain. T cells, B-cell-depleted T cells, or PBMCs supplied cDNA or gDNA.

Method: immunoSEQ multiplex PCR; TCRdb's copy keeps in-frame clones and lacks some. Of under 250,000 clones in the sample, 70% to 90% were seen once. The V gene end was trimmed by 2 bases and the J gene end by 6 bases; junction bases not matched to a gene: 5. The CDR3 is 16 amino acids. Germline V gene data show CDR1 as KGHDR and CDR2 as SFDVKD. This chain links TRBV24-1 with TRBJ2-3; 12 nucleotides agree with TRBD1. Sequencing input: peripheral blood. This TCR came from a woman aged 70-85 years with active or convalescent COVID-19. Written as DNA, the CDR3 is TGTGCCACCAGTGATTGGGGGACAGGGGGCGTCGATACGCAGTATTTT. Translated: CATSDWGTGGVDTQYF.